Presented here are 14 T cell receptor beta chains from one specimen sequenced in a study of molecular identifiers for immune sequencing clone quantification. One entry per CDR3 protein, called by TCRdb with MiXCR from the PCR reads. The repertoire includes approximately 500,000 distinct CDR3 sequences, about 25% of them detected once, and under 0.85% sits in the top ten. The sample comprised naive CD8+ T cells from blood, with Jurkat cell RNA spiked in. Described subset: FACS-sorted CD8+CD4-CCR7+CD45RA+ naive T cells. The receptors here all came from a human donor in good health. Some libraries in this study had Jurkat cell RNA spiked in.

This clonotype was counted only a few times. The junction departs from germline at one end; a sequencing error may be responsible. The rearrangement uses TRBV27 and TRBJ2-6; D unresolved. CDR1 is MNHEY and CDR2 is SMNVEV in the germline V gene (reference sequence). The CDR3 totals 15 residues. CDR3 in amino acids: CVSSLVSSGANVLTF. The CDR3, as DNA: TGTGTCAGCAGTCTTGTTAGCTCTGGGGCCAACGTCCTGACTTTC.

The genes are TRBV27 and TRBJ2-7; 8 positions agree with TRBD1. CDR1 is MNHEY and CDR2 is SMNVEV in the germline V gene (reference sequence). V shed 6 bases, J shed 3 bases, and the junction held 16 bases outside the gene matches. CDR3 length equals 17 residues. This chain's CDR3 is CASSEKPIRTGHYEQYF. The CDR3 coding sequence is TGTGCCAGCAGCGAGAAACCTATAAGGACAGGGCACTACGAGCAGTACTTC.

This clonotype was seen repeatedly, ten times or more. V and J are TRBV4-2 and TRBJ1-3; 10 positions match TRBD1. This CDR3 region has 19 residues. Germline loops: CDR1 LGHNA, CDR2 YNFKEQ. Losses at the gene ends were 0 bases for V and 2 bases for J; bases not matched to a gene: 10. The CDR3 sequence is CASSQDPPAGTGAGNTIYF. Written as DNA, the CDR3 is TGTGCCAGCAGCCAAGATCCTCCGGCCGGGACAGGGGCTGGAAACACCATATATTTT.

With respect to this clonotype: A read error is possible here, since a much larger clone lies one base away. This chain connects TRBV5-3 to TRBJ2-7, with unresolved D. TRBV5-3 is identified as an open reading frame with a role that is uncertain. The CDR3 spans 15 residues. V lost 8 bases and J lost 5, with 23 bases in between. The CDR3 sequence is CASSRSVGSIHEQYF. CDR3 bases: TGTGCCAGCAGCCGGTCCGTAGGAAGTATACACGAGCAGTACTTC.

As to this clonotype: A read error is possible here, since a much larger clone lies one base away. The V gene is TRBV24-1, the J gene TRBJ2-2; maybe TRBD2 (5 bases). The CDR3 totals 15 residues. Germline loops: CDR1 KGHDR, CDR2 SFDVKD. This CDR3 is CATSDTGAVTGELLF. DNA for the CDR3: TGTGCCACCAGTGATACGGGCGCAGTCACCGGGGAGCTGCTTTTT.

This clonotype was picked up a small number of times. This may be a read error: a much more frequent sequence differs by one nucleotide. The DNA for the CDR3 is TGCGCCAGCAGCCAGACAGCGGGCCTAGAGACCCAGTACTTC. It codes for CASSQTAGLETQYF. This chain connects TRBV4-1 to TRBJ2-5; D may be TRBD2 (6 bases). Trimming stripped 3 bases from V and 4 bases from J, with 12 bases between. The CDR3 is made up of 14 amino acids. Germline CDR1 MGHRA, CDR2 YSYEKL.

The table lists this clonotype with many counts. CDR3 bases: TGTGCCAGCAGCTCCGAGACAGCGCCGTCTGGAAACACCATATATTTT. This encodes CASSSETAPSGNTIYF. The V and J genes are TRBV7-9 and TRBJ1-3, with D possibly matching TRBD1 (5 bases). The length of the CDR3 is 16 residues. Trimming shortened V by 4 bases and J by 1 base, and 14 bases separated the two germline ends. The germline gives CDR1 SEHNR, CDR2 FQNEAQ (reference sequence).

The V and J genes are TRBV4-3 and TRBJ2-1, with 10 bases aligning to TRBD2. With V trimmed by 4 bases and J by 10 bases, 10 bases remained unmatched. Germline V CDR1 and CDR2: LGHNA, YSLEER. CDR3 length: 15 residues. CDR3 DNA sequence: TGCGCCAGCAGCCCTGGCAGCGGGGGGGCCATGGAGCAGTTCTTC. This translates into CASSPGSGGAMEQFF.

About this clonotype: Possible read error: a much larger clone is one base away. The rearrangement uses TRBV29-1 and TRBJ1-1, with a tentative D call TRBD1 (6 bases). The germline CDR1 and CDR2 sequences are SQVTM and ANQGSEA. CDR3 length: 14 amino acids. CDR3 residues: CSVTTGAMNTEAYF. The CDR3 DNA reads as TGCAGCGTGACGACAGGAGCAATGAACACTGAAGCTTACTTT.

This clonotype has only a few counts. The chain joins TRBV7-9 to TRBJ1-3, with D tentatively TRBD1 (5 bases). The V gene lost 5 bases and the J gene lost 0 bases, with 17 bases spanning the gap. This CDR3 has 17 residues. Germline V CDR1 and CDR2: SEHNR, FQNEAQ (reference sequence). The CDR3 region is CASSPPRDHSSGNTIYF. DNA of the CDR3: TGTGCCAGCAGCCCTCCCCGGGACCACTCCTCTGGAAACACCATATATTTT.

The sample holds many counts of this clonotype. The V and J genes are TRBV20-1 and TRBJ2-7; 8 positions agree with TRBD2. The germline V gene has CDR1 DFQATT and CDR2 SNEGSKA (reference sequence). V lost 5 bases and J lost 2; bases outside the gene matches: 8. The CDR3 is made up of 14 amino acids. CDR3 bases: TGCAGTGCTCCTTCGGCGGGAGGCCCCTACGAGCAGTACTTC. Translating gives CSAPSAGGPYEQYF.

This clonotype was observed a few times. V gene TRBV11-2 combines with J gene TRBJ2-3; D perhaps matches TRBD2 (6 bases). Germline V CDR1 and CDR2: SGHAT, FQNNGV. V shed 6 bases and J shed 0 bases, with 13 bases lying between them. The CDR3 has 15 residues. This CDR3 is CASRGEALSTDTQYF. The DNA for the CDR3 is TGTGCCAGCAGGGGGGAGGCACTCAGCACAGATACGCAGTATTTT.

This clonotype was seen more than once but under ten times. This rearrangement joins TRBV4-2 to TRBJ1-5; D ambiguous. The CDR3 runs to 14 residues. Germline V lookup: CDR1 LGHNA, CDR2 YNFKEQ. V lost 1 base, J lost 4 bases, and 8 bases lay in between. This CDR3 reads CASSQGHGNQPQHF. In DNA, the CDR3 is TGTGCCAGCAGCCAAGGACACGGAAATCAGCCCCAGCATTTT.

With regard to this clonotype: Lacking the conserved final phenylalanine or tryptophan, this CDR3 likely reflects a read error. The gene calls are TRBV24-1 and TRBJ2-1; no definite D call. The CDR3 loop spans 15 amino acids. In germline, CDR1 is KGHDR, CDR2 SFDVKD. CDR3 sequence: CATSVRTPSHNEQFL. As DNA, the CDR3 is TGTGCCACCAGTGTCAGGACCCCCTCCCACAATGAGCAGTTCCTC.